Sequencing of this T cell receptor (beta chain) was carried out in a study of blood T cell repertoires in COVID-19. V was clipped by 11 bases and J by 9 bases; unmatched bases: 15. This CDR3 contains 15 residues. CDR1 ENHRY and CDR2 SYGVKD come from the germline V gene. As originally analysed: How many nucleated cells were present was estimated from reference gene primer amplification. Only in-frame clones appear in the TCRdb table, and some are missing; sequencing was by immunoSEQ multiplex PCR. That table is the source of V, J and clone size, and D and trimming were worked out from the DNA. The repertoire holds 170,000 or so clones, with more than 75% as singletons.

Sample: peripheral blood. The source of this sequence is a young woman who had recovered from COVID-19. The V and J genes are TRBV10-3 and TRBJ2-1, with 11 bases matching TRBD2. Written as DNA, the CDR3 is TGTGCCTCTAGGGGGACTAGCGGAGGGAGCAGTGAGCAGTTCTTC. Its protein product is CASRGTSGGSSEQFF.